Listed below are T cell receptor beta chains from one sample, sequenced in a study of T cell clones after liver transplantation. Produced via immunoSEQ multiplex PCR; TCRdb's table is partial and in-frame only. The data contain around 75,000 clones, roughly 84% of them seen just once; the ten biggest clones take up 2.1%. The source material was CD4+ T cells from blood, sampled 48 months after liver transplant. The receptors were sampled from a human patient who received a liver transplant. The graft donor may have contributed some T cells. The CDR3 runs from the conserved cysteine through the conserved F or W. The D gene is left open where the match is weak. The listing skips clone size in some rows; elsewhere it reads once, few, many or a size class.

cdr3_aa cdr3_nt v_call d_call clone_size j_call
CASSLRGETNEKLFF TGTGCCAGCAGTCTCAGGGGGGAAACTAATGAAAAACTGTTTTTT TRBV6-5 TRBD1 . TRBJ1-4
CASRAGGTGASAQYF TGCGCCAGCAGGGCCGGTGGGACAGGCGCGTCGGCGCAGTATTTT TRBV5-1 TRBD1 . TRBJ2-3
CASSLVGRSSYNEQFF TGTGCCAGCAGCTTAGTCGGCCGAAGCTCCTACAATGAGCAGTTCTTC TRBV7-2 . . TRBJ2-1
CASSARDKANEQFF TGTGCCAGCAGTGCCCGGGACAAAGCAAATGAGCAGTTCTTC TRBV25-1 . . TRBJ2-1
CASSPRVGAPSYEQYF TGTGCCAGCAGCCCCCGGGTTGGGGCCCCCTCCTACGAGCAGTACTTC TRBV7-2 . . TRBJ2-7
CASSQGDRGGETQYF TGTGCCAGCAGCCAGGGGGACCGTGGCGGGGAGACCCAGTACTTC TRBV4-2 . . TRBJ2-5
CASSTESGQSYNEQFF TGTGCCAGCAGTACGGAGTCGGGACAGTCCTACAATGAGCAGTTCTTC TRBV7-2 TRBD1 . TRBJ2-1
CASSLVRFLDEQFF TGCGCCAGCAGCTTGGTTAGATTTCTGGATGAGCAGTTCTTC TRBV5-1 . . TRBJ2-1
CASRRQGVTNEKLFF TGTGCCAGCAGGAGACAGGGGGTTACTAATGAAAAACTGTTTTTT TRBV6-6 TRBD1 once TRBJ1-4
CASRRQGGSGTQYF TGTGCCAGTAGAAGACAGGGGGGATCAGGGACCCAGTACTTC TRBV19 TRBD1 . TRBJ2-5
CASSSSGRATGELFF TGCGCCAGCAGTTCTAGCGGGAGGGCCACCGGGGAGCTGTTTTTT TRBV5-1 TRBD2 . TRBJ2-2
CASSLGVAGGSGELFF TGTGCCAGCAGCTTAGGGGTAGCGGGAGGCTCCGGGGAGCTGTTTTTT TRBV7-3 TRBD2 . TRBJ2-2
CASTLPGEHWEQFF TGTGCCAGCACACTCCCAGGGGAGCACTGGGAGCAGTTCTTC TRBV7-2 . . TRBJ2-1
CASSDSVGGGSYEQYF TGTGCCAGCAGTGATTCCGTGGGGGGGGGCTCCTACGAGCAGTACTTC TRBV25-1 TRBD2 . TRBJ2-7
CASSPRSSGQGAGELFF TGTGCCAGCTCACCAAGGAGTTCCGGACAGGGGGCCGGGGAGCTGTTTTTT TRBV18 TRBD1 . TRBJ2-2
CASTRRGTEAFF TGTGCCAGTACCCGGCGGGGCACTGAAGCTTTCTTT TRBV19 . few TRBJ1-1
CASSGPRNVATDTQYF TGCGCCAGCAGTGGACCCCGGAATGTTGCCACAGATACGCAGTATTTT TRBV10-1 . . TRBJ2-3
CASSKPGTGILNGYTF TGTGCCAGCAGCAAACCCGGGACAGGGATCTTGAACGGCTACACCTTC TRBV7-9 TRBD1 . TRBJ1-2
CASSQRDYRKGTGELFF TGTGCCAGCAGCCAAAGGGACTACAGGAAGGGCACCGGGGAGCTGTTTTTT TRBV1 . . TRBJ2-2
CASSLDPGTEAFF TGTGCCAGCAGCTTAGATCCGGGCACTGAAGCTTTCTTT TRBV7-2 . few TRBJ1-1
CASSQDLATSGSGNEQFF TGTGCCAGCAGCCAAGACCTGGCGACTAGCGGGAGCGGCAATGAGCAGTTCTTC TRBV4-2 TRBD2 . TRBJ2-1
CATSSTRGGYGDTQYF TGTGCCACCAGCAGCACACGGGGGGGCTATGGAGATACGCAGTATTTT TRBV15 TRBD2 . TRBJ2-3
CASSFSLGGSTGNTIYF TGTGCCAGCAGCTTTTCTTTAGGAGGGTCCACCGGAAACACCATATATTTT TRBV7-6 . once TRBJ1-3
CASSQRRFEQYF TGTGCCAGCAGCCAACGTAGATTCGAGCAGTACTTC TRBV14 . . TRBJ2-7
CASSLARGGGFGTGELFF TGCGCCAGCAGCTTGGCTCGGGGCGGAGGCTTTGGAACCGGGGAGCTGTTTTTT TRBV5-1 . . TRBJ2-2
CASSPRAATSSYEQYF TGTGCCAGCAGCCCTAGGGCGGCGACCAGCTCCTACGAGCAGTACTTC TRBV5-4 . . TRBJ2-7
CASSSRTGGYEQYF TGCGCCAGCAGCTCCCGGACAGGGGGGTACGAGCAGTACTTC TRBV5-1 TRBD1 few TRBJ2-7
CASSSDRGNYGYTF TGTGCCAGCAGTTCGGATAGGGGGAACTATGGCTACACCTTC TRBV27 . . TRBJ1-2
CASSFQGNFPDTQYF TGCGCCAGCAGCTTCCAAGGGAATTTCCCAGATACGCAGTATTTT TRBV5-1 . . TRBJ2-3
CASKQPGAGSTDTQYF TGTGCCAGCAAGCAACCAGGGGCCGGGAGCACAGATACGCAGTATTTT TRBV7-9 . . TRBJ2-3
CASSQRSNQPQHF TGTGCCAGCAGCCAACGGAGCAATCAGCCCCAGCATTTT TRBV5-8 . once TRBJ1-5
CASSLQLDREQYF TGTGCCAGCAGCTTACAACTGGACCGAGAGCAGTACTTC TRBV6-6 . . TRBJ2-7
CASSIDRTNYGYTF TGTGCCAGCAGCATCGACAGGACTAACTATGGCTACACCTTC TRBV11-2 . . TRBJ1-2
CASSIGQTKEETQYF TGTGCCAGTAGTATAGGACAGACCAAGGAGGAGACCCAGTACTTC TRBV19 . . TRBJ2-5
CASSHLTGGAEKLFF TGTGCCAGCAGCCACCTGACAGGGGGCGCAGAAAAACTGTTTTTT TRBV7-2 TRBD1 . TRBJ1-4
CASSYSPTGAKNIQYF TGTGCCAGCAGTTACTCACCGACAGGAGCCAAAAACATTCAGTACTTC TRBV6-5 . . TRBJ2-4